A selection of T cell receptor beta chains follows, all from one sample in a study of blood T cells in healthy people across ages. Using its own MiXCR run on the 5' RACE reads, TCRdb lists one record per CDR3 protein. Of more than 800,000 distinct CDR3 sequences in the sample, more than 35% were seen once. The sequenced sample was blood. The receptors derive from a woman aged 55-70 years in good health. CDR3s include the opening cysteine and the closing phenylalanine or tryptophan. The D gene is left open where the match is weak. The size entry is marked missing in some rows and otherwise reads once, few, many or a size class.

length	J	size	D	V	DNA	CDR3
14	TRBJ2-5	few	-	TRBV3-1	TGTGCCAGCAGCCAGGGACTTAGTCAAGAGACCCAGTACTTC	CASSQGLSQETQYF
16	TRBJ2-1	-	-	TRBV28	TGTGCCAGCAGTTTTCTTTCCGCGGCCGGGAACTGGGAGCAGTTCTTC	CASSFLSAAGNWEQFF
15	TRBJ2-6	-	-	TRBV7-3	TGTGCCAGCAGTTACGGGTTCTCTGGGGCCAACGTCCTGACTTTC	CASSYGFSGANVLTF
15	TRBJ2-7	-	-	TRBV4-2	TGTGCCAGCAGCCAAGAGGCCTGGGGCTTGGACGAGCAGTACTTC	CASSQEAWGLDEQYF
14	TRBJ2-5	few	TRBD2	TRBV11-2	TGTGCCAGCAGCTTTGGGGAGGGAATTGAGACCCAGTACTTC	CASSFGEGIETQYF
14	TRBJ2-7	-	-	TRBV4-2	TGTGCCAGCAGCCAAGATTGGCAGCCCTACGAGCAGTACTTC	CASSQDWQPYEQYF
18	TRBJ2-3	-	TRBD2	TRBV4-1	TGCGCCAGCAGCCAAGTCTCTTTCGCGCTAGCGGGGGAATATACGCAGTATTTT	CASSQVSFALAGEYTQYF
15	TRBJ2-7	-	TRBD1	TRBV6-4	TGTGCCAGACGAATGGGACAGGGCCAGTCCTACGAGCAGTACTTC	CARRMGQGQSYEQYF
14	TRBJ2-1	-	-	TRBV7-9	TGTGCCAGCAGCTTACGGGGAGATGACAATGAGCAGTTCTTC	CASSLRGDDNEQFF
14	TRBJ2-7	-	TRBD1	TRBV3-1	TGTGCCAGCAGCCAAGAAGGGGGCCTCAATGAGCAGTACTTC	CASSQEGGLNEQYF
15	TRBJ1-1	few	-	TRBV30	TGTGCCTGGAGTGTACGAGGCAGGGGTCGGACTGAAGCTTTCTTT	CAWSVRGRGRTEAFF
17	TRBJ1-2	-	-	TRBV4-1	TGCGCCAGCAGCCAAGAAATCGGACAACCAGTAAACTATGGCTACACCTTC	CASSQEIGQPVNYGYTF
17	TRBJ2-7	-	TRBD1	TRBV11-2	TGTGCCAGCAGTTCCCCCTACAGGACAGGGGGCTCCTACGAGCAGTACTTC	CASSSPYRTGGSYEQYF
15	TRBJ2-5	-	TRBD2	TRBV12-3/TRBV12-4	TGTGCCAGCAGGGTCTCGGGGGGGTACCAAGAGACCCAGTACTTC	CASRVSGGYQETQYF
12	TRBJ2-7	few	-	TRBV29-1	TGCAGCGTTGACAGGGAAGGCTACGAGCAGTACTTC	CSVDREGYEQYF
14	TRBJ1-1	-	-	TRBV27	TGTGCCAGCAGTCGACCAGACAGCTACACTGAAGCTTTCTTT	CASSRPDSYTEAFF